The text below deals with one TCR beta chain. The antigen remains unidentified. The table came from immunoSEQ multiplex PCR; TCRdb's copy has only in-frame clones and leaves some out. The table includes 90,000 or so clones, more than 75% detected once. The record originates from a study of identifying expanded T cells in peripheral blood. Study-level results: Clone count variance between roughly 2-week samples rose with total template count. Around 1.2 clones differed between technical replicates, versus about 17 and 20 over time.

Collection occurred without any documented infections or immune events in donors. The germline V gene has CDR1 SGHTA and CDR2 FQGNSA. The CDR3 is 14 amino acids. V lost 5 bases and J lost 8; bases outside the gene matches: 8. This chain uses TRBV7-2 with TRBJ1-4; TRBD1 matches 7 bases. Sample: blood. The source of this sequence is a person between 18 and 70 years old in good health. CDR3 in amino acids: CASSHTGQIEKLFF. The CDR3 DNA sequence: TGTGCCAGCAGCCACACGGGACAGATCGAAAAACTGTTTTTT.